This entry is about one TCR beta chain. This record comes from a study of pediatric ulcerative colitis. The germline CDR1 and CDR2 sequences are MNHEY and SVGAGI. The CDR3 is 14 residues long. Trimming left V 6 bases short and J 17 bases short, with 23 bases between. Assay: immunoSEQ multiplex PCR; the TCRdb copy retains only in-frame clones and omits some. This table holds roughly 60,000 clones, around 86% found once. The chain links TRBV6-5 to TRBJ1-6, with D maybe TRBD1 (6 bases). Source material: blood. The receptor comes from a boy younger than 18 who was a control in a study of pediatric ulcerative colitis. CDR3 DNA sequence: TGTGCCAGCAGGCCAAGACAGGAGCCGCAAAGCATCCACTTT. Translating gives CASRPRQEPQSIHF.